Reported below is one TCR beta chain. Its antigen target is currently unknown. Base qualities are not recorded, but no much larger clone differs from it by a single base. CDR1 is given as SGHRS and CDR2 as YFSETQ, both from the germline V gene. V is reduced by 4 bases and J by 7 bases, leaving a spacing of 18 bases between them. The CDR3 has 14 amino acids, counting the end cysteine and phenylalanine. Of the read, only the CDR3 DNA is kept; its 42 bases are in frame from base 1. The sample is drawn from a study of CD8 T cells and mutated HIV epitopes (dated by TCRdb to the early 2020s). The study in broad terms: All but one of the chronically infected subjects were antiretroviral therapy naive. The epitopes were TL10, KY11, RF10 and TY8. This study sequenced single-cell TCR alpha/beta chains from CD8+ T cells that recognized the non-adapted (NAE) and adapted (AE) forms of four HIV Nef epitopes. The epitopes tested varied from subject to subject, and RF10 was the only epitope looked at in both acute and chronic HIV infection. About 7 chronically HIV-infected subjects and a few acutely HIV-infected subjects made up the cohort. Of fewer than 200 screened subjects, only a subset met the criteria for sorting epitope-specific T cells.

Preparation of the library involved single-cell sequencing. Single-cell cDNA was made with a method adapted from Smart-seq2 and MARS-Seq that used oligo-dT primers carrying well-specific UMIs and KAPA HiFi first-round PCR. After pooling, the first-round products went through nested PCR using template-switch oligo forward primers together with barcoded reverse primers specific to the TCR alpha and beta chains. Products were purified with AMPure XP, were indexed with TruSeq adapters, and were quantified with the KAPA Universal qPCR Library Quantification Kit. An Illumina MiSeq with 2x300 bp paired-end chemistry was used to sequence the TCR libraries. Regarding the original processing steps: After quality filtering, reads were demultiplexed to their wells, mapped onto the TCRA and TCRB loci, and assigned to clonotypes using MiXCR, with analysis then done in VGAS. A modified version of the VDJfasta platform was used to deconvolute the TCR data. CDR3 overlap between plates was analysed to rule out large-scale cross-plate contamination. Clonality was calculated as one minus the ratio of unique productive CDR3s to total productive CDR3s. TCRdb reanalyzed the raw reads on its own, using fastp at Q25 for trimming and MiXCR for clone calling, and kept in-frame beta chains. Rows matching on CDR3 protein sequence are summarized as one entry with the most common DNA and genes. TCRdb, not the authors, supplied the V and J calls. Across this sample there are about 590 distinct CDR3 sequences, with about half seen only once. The leading ten clones occupy over 60% of the sample.

Taken with the paper, the label for time point translates to: sampled during chronic HIV-1 infection. Peptide stimulation included anti-CD28 and anti-CD49d co-stimulation, and activated CD8+ T cells were sorted as CD69+CD137+. KY11-specific CD8+ T cells were identified only by peptide stimulation because HLA class I tetramers were unavailable for this epitope. To obtain activated CD8+ T cells, PBMCs were stimulated overnight, for around 20 hours, with NAE or AE peptide at approximately 0.91 ug/mL. Peripheral blood mononuclear cells were isolated from leukapheresis or whole blood by Ficoll density gradient separation and then cryopreserved. Single CD8+ T cells were sorted on a BD FACS Aria III into 96-well plates containing lysis buffer. On the study overall, not on this receptor specifically: Higher clonality was observed in dual tetramer+ cells from chronic subjects than in those from acute subjects (mean difference approximately 0.3), although the study was underpowered for detection of a significant difference. Only cells that had both an alpha and a beta chain were included, and some wells contained multiple alpha and beta chain CDR3s. During chronic infection, the CD8+ TCR repertoires that recognised the NAE form and the AE form seemed to overlap almost entirely, pointing to largely cross-reactive clonotypes. Single-reactive CD8+ T cells were observed only in acutely infected subjects, suggesting that clonal selection possibly occurs between acute and chronic infection. The authors acknowledged that the main limitations were the small number of subjects and how diverse the clinical presentations of those subjects were.

This chain joins TRBV5-1 to TRBJ2-7; the D region is possibly TRBD1 or TRBD2, each matching across 7 bases. The sample in question was CD8+ T cells from blood cultured with a non-adapted viral peptide, obtained during chronic HIV-1 infection. Sample cell subset or site, as interpreted from the label and publication: CD69+CD137+ cells after non-adapted KY11 peptide stimulation. This clonotype was sampled from a woman aged 18-29 years with HIV-1 infection. The DNA sequence is given as TGCGCCAGCAGCCCCGGACAGGCAGCGGGGGAGCAGTACTTC. This translates into CASSPGQAAGEQYF.